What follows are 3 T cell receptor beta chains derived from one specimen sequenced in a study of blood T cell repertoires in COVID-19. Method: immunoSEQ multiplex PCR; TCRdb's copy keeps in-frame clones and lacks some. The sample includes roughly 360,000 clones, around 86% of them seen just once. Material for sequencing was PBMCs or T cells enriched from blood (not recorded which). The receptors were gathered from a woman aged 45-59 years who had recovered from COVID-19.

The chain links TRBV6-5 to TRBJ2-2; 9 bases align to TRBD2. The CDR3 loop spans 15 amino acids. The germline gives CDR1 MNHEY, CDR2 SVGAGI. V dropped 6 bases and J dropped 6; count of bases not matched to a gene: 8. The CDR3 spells CASRGGRAKAGELFF. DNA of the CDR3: TGTGCCAGCAGGGGCGGGAGGGCCAAGGCCGGGGAGCTGTTTTTT.

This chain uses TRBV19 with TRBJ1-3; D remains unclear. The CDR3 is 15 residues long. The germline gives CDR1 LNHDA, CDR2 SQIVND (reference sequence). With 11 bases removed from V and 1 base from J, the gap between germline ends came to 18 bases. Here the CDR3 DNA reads TGTGCCGGGCCGGGAATTCACTCATCTGGAAACACCATATATTTT. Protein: CAGPGIHSSGNTIYF.

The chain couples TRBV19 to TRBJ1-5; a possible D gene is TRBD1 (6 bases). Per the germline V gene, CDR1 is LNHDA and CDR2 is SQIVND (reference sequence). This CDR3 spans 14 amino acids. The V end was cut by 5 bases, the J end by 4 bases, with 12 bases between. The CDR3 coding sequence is TGTGCCAGTAGTTACACAGGGCTGAATCAGCCCCAGCATTTT. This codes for CASSYTGLNQPQHF.